This T cell receptor (beta chain) was identified in a study of blood T cells in healthy people across ages. Germline CDR1 MGHRA, CDR2 YSYEKL. V dropped 4 bases and J dropped 4; count of bases not matched to a gene: 6. The CDR3 totals 14 residues. This clonotype was recorded a few times. For the second PCR, which ran for roughly 6 to 12 cycles, a sample-barcoded 5' primer and a J-beta primer mix were used. TCRdb reanalysed the 5' RACE reads using MiXCR and keeps one entry per CDR3 protein. The sample yields roughly 1,000,000 distinct CDR3 sequences, approximately 25% seen once. This sample also appeared in a second study, on T cells of mothers and their children.

This chain connects TRBV4-1 to TRBJ2-5, with 7 bases fitting TRBD2. The TCR comes from a girl aged 2-10 years in good health. What was sequenced was blood. CDR3 residues: CASSLLGGPETQYF. In DNA, the CDR3 is TGCGCCAGCAGCCTCCTGGGAGGGCCAGAGACCCAGTACTTC.